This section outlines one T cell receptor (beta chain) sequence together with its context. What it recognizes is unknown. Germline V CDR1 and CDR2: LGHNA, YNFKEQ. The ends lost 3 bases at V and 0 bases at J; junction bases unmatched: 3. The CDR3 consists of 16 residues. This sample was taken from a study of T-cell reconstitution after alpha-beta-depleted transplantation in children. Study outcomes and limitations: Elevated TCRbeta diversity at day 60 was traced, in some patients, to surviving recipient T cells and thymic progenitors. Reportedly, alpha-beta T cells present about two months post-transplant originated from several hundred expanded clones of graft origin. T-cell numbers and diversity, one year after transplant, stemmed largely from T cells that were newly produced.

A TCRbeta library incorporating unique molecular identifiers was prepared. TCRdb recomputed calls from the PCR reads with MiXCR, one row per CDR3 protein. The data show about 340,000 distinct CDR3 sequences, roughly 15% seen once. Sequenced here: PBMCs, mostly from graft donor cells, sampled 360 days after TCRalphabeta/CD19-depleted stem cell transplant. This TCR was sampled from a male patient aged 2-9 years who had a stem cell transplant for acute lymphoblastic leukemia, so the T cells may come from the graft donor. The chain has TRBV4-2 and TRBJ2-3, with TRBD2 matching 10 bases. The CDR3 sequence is CASSQEAGGSTDTQYF. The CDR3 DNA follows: TGTGCCAGCAGCCAGGAAGCGGGAGGGAGCACAGATACGCAGTATTTT.